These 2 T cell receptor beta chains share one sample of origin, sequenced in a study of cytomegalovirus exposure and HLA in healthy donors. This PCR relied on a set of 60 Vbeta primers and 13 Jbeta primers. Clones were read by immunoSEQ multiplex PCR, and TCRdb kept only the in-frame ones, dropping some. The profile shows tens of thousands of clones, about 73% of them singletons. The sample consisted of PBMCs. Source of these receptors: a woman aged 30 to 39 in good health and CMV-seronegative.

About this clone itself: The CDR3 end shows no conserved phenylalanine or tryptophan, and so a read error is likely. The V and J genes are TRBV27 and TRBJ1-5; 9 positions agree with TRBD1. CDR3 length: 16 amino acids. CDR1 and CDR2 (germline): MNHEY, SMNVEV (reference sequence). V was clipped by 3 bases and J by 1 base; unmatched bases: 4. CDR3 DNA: TGTGCCAGCAGTTTCCGGACAGGGGTGAGCAATCAGCCCCAGCATGTT. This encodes CASSFRTGVSNQPQHV.

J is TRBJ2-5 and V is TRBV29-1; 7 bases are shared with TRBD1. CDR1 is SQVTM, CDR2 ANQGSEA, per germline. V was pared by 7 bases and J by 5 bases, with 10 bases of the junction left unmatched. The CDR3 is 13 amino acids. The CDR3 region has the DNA TGCAGCGCCCCTGACAGGGCGATGGAGACCCAGTACTTC. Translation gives CSAPDRAMETQYF.